Here is one T cell receptor (beta chain) with its context. This sample was included in a study of shared clonotypes between healthy human individuals. The investigators split CD4+ cells into a CD45RA+ naive subset and a CD45RA-negative memory subset. Trimming cost V 3 bases and J 3 bases, with 9 bases left between them. This CDR3 contains 13 residues. Per germline, CDR1 SGHTA and CDR2 FQGTGA. Using immunoSEQ multiplex PCR, the repertoire was profiled, and TCRdb retains in-frame clones only, with some absent. The sample holds some 630,000 clones, around 72% seen once. The sample consisted of memory CD4+ T cells sorted from blood. Subset meaning: CD45RA-negative fraction. The receptor was derived from a woman in her twenties or thirties in good health. The chain carries TRBV7-3 and TRBJ2-7; perhaps TRBD1 as D (5 bases). CDR3 residues: CASSLAGNYEQYF. CDR3 nucleotides: TGTGCCAGCAGCTTGGCAGGGAACTACGAGCAGTACTTC.